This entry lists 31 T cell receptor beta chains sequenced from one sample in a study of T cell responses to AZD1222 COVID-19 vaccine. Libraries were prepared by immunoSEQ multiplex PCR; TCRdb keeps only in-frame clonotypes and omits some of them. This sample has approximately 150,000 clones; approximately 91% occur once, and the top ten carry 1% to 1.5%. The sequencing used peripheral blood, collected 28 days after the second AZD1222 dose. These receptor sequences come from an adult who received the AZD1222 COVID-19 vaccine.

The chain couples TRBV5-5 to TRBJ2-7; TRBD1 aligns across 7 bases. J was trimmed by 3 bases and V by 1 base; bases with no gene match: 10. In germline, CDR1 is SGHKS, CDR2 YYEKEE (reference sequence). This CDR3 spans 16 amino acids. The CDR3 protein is CASSLTSETGFYEQYF. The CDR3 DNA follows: TGTGCCAGCAGCTTGACATCCGAGACAGGGTTCTACGAGCAGTACTTC.

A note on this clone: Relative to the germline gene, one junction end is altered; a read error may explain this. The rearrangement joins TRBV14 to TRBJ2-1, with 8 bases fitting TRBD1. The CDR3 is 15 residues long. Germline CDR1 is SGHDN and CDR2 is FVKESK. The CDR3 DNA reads TGTGCCAGCAGTCAAGACAGGGGAAGCTACAATGAGCAGTTCTTC. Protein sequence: CASSQDRGSYNEQFF.

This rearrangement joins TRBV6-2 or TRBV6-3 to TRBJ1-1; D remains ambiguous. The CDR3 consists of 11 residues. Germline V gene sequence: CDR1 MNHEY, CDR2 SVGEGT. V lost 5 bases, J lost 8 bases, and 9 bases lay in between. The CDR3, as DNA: TGTGCCAGCAGTCATGTGGGGGAAGCTTTCTTT. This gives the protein CASSHVGEAFF.

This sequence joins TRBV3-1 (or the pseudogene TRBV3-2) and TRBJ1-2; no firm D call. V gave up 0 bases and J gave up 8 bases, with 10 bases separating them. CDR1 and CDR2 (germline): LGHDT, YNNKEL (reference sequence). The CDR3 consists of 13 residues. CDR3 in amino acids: CASSQDSGSGYTF. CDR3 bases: TGTGCCAGCAGCCAAGATTCTGGCTCGGGCTACACCTTC.

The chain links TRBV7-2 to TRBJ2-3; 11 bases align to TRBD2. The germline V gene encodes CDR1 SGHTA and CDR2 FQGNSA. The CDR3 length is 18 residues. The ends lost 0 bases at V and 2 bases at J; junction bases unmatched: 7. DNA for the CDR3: TGTGCCAGCAGCTTAGCGCTGACTAGCGGGACCTCCACAGATACGCAGTATTTT. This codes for CASSLALTSGTSTDTQYF. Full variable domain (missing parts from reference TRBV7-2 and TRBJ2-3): GAGVSQSPSNKVTEKGKDVELRCDPISGHTALYWYRQSLGQGLEFLIYFQGNSAPDKSGLPSDRFSAERTGGSVSTLTIQRTQQEDSAVYLCASSLALTSGTSTDTQYFGPGTRLTVL.

The CDR3 sequence: CASSSGTGADTQYF. CDR3 nucleotides: TGTGCCAGCAGTTCCGGGACAGGCGCAGATACGCAGTATTTT. The chain carries TRBV7-9 and TRBJ2-3; 8 nucleotides line up with TRBD1. CDR1 and CDR2 (germline): SEHNR, FQNEAQ (reference sequence). CDR3 size: 14 residues. The V segment lost 6 bases and the J segment 4 bases; nucleotides outside the gene matches: 6.

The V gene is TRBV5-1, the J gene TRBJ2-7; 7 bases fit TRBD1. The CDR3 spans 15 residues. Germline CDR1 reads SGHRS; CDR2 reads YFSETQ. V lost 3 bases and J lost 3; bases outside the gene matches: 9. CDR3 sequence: CASSYNQRDSYEQYF. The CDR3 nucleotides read TGCGCCAGCAGCTACAACCAAAGGGACAGCTACGAGCAGTACTTC. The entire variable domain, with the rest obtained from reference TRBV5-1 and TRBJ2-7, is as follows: KAGVTQTPRYLIKTRGQQVTLSCSPISGHRSVSWYQQTPGQGLQFLFEYFSETQRNKGNFPGRFSGRQFSNSRSEMNVSTLELGDSALYLCASSYNQRDSYEQYFGPGTRLTVT.

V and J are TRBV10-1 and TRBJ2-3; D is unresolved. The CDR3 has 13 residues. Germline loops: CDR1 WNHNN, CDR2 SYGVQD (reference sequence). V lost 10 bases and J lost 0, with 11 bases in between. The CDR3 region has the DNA TGCGCCACTAGTTTTACTAGCACAGATACGCAGTATTTT. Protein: CATSFTSTDTQYF.

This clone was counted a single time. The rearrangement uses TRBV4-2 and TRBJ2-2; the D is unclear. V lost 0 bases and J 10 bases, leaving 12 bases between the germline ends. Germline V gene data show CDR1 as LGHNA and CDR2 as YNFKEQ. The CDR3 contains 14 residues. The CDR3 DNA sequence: TGTGCCAGCAGCCAAGAACGGTATGGGGAGGAGCTGTTTTTT. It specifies CASSQERYGEELFF.

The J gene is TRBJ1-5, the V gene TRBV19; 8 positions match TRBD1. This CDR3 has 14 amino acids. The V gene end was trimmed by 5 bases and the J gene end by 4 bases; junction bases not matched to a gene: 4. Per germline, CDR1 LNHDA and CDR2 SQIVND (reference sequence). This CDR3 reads CASSAQGVNQPQHF. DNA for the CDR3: TGTGCCAGTAGTGCACAGGGGGTGAATCAGCCCCAGCATTTT.

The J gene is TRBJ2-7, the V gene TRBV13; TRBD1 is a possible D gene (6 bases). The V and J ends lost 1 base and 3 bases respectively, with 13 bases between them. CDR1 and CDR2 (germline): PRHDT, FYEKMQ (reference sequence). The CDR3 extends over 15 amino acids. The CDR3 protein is CASSLDGTPYYEQYF. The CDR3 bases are TGTGCCAGCAGCTTAGATGGGACACCCTACTACGAGCAGTACTTC.

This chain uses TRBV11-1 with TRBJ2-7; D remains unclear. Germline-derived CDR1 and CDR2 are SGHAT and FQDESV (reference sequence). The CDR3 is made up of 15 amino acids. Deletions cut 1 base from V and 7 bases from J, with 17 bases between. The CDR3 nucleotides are TGTGCCAGCAGCTTAGAGACTTCCTCGGCCAAAGAGCAGTACTTC. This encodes CASSLETSSAKEQYF.

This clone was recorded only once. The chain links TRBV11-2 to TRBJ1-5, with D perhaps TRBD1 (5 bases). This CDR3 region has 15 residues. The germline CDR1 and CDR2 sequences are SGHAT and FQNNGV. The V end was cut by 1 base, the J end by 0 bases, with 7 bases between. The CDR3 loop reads CASSLGDRSNQPQHF. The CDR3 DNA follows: TGTGCCAGCAGCTTAGGGGACCGTAGCAATCAGCCCCAGCATTTT.

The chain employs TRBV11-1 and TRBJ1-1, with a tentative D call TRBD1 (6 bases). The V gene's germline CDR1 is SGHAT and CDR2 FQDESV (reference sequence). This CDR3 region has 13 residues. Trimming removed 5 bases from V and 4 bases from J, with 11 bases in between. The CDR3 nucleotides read TGTGCCAGCAGCCAGGGGCAGGGCACTGAAGCTTTCTTT. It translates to CASSQGQGTEAFF.

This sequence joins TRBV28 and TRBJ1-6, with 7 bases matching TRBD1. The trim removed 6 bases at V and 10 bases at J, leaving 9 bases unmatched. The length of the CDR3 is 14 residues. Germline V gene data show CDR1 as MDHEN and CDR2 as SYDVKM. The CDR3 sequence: CASRPGQVRSPLHF. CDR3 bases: TGTGCCAGCAGACCCGGACAGGTTCGCTCACCCCTCCACTTT. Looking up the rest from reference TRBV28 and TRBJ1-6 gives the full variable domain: DVKVTQSSRYLVKRTGEKVFLECVQDMDHENMFWYRQDPGLGLRLIYFSYDVKMKEKGDIPEGYSVSREKKERFSLILESASTNQTSMYLCASRPGQVRSPLHFGNGTRLTVT.

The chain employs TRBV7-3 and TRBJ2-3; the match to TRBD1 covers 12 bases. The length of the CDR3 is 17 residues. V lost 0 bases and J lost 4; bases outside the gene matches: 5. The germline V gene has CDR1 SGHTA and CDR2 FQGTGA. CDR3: CASSLTGTGGASDTQYF. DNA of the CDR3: TGTGCCAGCAGCTTAACCGGGACAGGGGGCGCATCAGATACGCAGTATTTT.

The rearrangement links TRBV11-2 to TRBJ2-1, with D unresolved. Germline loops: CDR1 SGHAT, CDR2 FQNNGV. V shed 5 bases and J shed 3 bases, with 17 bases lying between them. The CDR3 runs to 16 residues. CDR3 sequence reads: CASSRPGRPDYNEQFF. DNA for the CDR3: TGTGCCAGCAGCCGACCTGGGCGCCCGGACTACAATGAGCAGTTCTTC.

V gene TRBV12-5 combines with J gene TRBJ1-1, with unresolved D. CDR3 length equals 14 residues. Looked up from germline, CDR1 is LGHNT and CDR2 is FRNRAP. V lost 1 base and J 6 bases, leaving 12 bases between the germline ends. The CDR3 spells CASGLGATVSEAFF. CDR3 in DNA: TGTGCTAGTGGTTTGGGGGCAACAGTGTCTGAAGCTTTCTTT.

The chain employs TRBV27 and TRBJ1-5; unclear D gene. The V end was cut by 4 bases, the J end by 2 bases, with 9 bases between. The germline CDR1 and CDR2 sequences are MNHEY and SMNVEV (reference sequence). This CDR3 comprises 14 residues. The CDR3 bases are TGTGCCAGCAGTTCCCCAGGAGGCAATCAGCCCCAGCATTTT. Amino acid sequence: CASSSPGGNQPQHF.

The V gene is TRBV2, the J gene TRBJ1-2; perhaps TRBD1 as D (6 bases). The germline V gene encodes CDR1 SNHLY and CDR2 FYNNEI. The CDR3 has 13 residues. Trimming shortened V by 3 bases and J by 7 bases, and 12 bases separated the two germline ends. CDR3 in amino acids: CASSDSGARGYTF. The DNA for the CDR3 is TGTGCCAGCAGTGATTCGGGGGCGCGTGGCTACACCTTC.

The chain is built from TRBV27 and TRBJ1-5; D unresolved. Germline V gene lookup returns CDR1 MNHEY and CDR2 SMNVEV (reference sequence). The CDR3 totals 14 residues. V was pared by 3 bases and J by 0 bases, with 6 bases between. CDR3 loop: CASSLFGSNQPQHF. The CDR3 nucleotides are TGTGCCAGCAGTTTGTTCGGTAGCAATCAGCCCCAGCATTTT.

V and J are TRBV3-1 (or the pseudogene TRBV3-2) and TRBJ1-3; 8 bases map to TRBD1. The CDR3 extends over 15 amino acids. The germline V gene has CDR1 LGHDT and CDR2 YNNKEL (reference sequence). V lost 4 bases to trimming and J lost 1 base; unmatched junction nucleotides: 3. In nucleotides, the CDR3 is TGTGCCAGCAGCCCCCGGACAGGGTCTGGAAACACCATATATTTT. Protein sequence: CASSPRTGSGNTIYF.

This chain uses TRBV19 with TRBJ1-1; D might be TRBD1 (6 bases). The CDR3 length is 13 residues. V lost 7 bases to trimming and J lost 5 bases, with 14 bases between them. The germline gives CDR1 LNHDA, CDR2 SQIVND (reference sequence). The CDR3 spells CASNEGGRTEAFF. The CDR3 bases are TGTGCCAGTAATGAGGGGGGTAGGACTGAAGCTTTCTTT. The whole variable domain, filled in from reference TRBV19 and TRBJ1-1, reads DGGITQSPKYLFRKEGQNVTLSCEQNLNHDAMYWYRQDPGQGLRLIYYSQIVNDFQKGDIAEGYSVSREKKESFPLTVTSAQKNPTAFYLCASNEGGRTEAFFGQGTRLTVV.

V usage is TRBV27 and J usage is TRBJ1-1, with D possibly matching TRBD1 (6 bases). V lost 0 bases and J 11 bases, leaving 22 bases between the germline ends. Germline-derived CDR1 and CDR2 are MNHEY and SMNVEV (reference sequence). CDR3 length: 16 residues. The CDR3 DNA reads TGTGCCAGCAGTTTATCCCCGGACAGTCTAATCGTTGGGGCTTTCTTT. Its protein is CASSLSPDSLIVGAFF.

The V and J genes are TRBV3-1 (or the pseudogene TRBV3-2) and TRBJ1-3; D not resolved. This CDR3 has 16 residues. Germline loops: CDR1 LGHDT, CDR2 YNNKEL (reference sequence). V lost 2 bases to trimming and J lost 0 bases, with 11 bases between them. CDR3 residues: CASSQRPPSSGNTIYF. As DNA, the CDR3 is TGTGCCAGCAGCCAAAGGCCACCGAGCTCTGGAAACACCATATATTTT.

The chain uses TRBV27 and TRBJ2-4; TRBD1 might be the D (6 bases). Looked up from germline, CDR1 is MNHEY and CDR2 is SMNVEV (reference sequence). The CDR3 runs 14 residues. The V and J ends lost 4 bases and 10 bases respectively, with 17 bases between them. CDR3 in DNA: TGTGCCAGCAGTTATACAGGGTTAAAACTTATTCAGTACTTC. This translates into CASSYTGLKLIQYF.

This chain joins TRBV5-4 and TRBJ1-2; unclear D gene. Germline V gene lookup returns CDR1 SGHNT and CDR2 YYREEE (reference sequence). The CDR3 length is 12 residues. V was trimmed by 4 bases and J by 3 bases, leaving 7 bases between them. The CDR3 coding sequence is TGTGCCAGCAGCACAACGGACTATGGCTACACCTTC. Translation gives CASSTTDYGYTF. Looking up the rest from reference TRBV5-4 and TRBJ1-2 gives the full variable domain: ETGVTQSPTHLIKTRGQQVTLRCSSQSGHNTVSWYQQALGQGPQFIFQYYREEENGRGNFPPRFSGLQFPNYSSELNVNALELDDSALYLCASSTTDYGYTFGSGTRLTVV.

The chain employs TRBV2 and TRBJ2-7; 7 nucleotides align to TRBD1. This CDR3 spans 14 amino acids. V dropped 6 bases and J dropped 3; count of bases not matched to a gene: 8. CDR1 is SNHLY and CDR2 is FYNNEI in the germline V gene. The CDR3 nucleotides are TGTGCCAGCAGCGATACAGGGGCAGGCTACGAGCAGTACTTC. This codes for CASSDTGAGYEQYF.

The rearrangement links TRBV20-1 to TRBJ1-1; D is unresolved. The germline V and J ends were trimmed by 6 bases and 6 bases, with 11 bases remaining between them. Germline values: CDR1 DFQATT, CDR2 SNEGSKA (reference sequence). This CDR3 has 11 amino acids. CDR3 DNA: TGCAGTGCCCGAGAGTTCCCTGAAGCTTTCTTT. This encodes CSAREFPEAFF.

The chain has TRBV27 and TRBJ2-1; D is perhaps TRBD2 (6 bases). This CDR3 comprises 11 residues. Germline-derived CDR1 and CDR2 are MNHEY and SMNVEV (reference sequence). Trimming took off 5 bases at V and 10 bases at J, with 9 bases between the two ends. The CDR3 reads CASSPGGEQFF. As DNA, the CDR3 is TGTGCCAGCAGTCCCGGGGGAGAGCAGTTCTTC.

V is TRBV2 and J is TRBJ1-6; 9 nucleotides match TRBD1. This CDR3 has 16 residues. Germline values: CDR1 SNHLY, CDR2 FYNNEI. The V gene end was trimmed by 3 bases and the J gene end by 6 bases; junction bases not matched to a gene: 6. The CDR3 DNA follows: TGTGCCAGCAGTGATCCCCGGGACAGGGTTAATTCACCCCTCCACTTT. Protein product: CASSDPRDRVNSPLHF.